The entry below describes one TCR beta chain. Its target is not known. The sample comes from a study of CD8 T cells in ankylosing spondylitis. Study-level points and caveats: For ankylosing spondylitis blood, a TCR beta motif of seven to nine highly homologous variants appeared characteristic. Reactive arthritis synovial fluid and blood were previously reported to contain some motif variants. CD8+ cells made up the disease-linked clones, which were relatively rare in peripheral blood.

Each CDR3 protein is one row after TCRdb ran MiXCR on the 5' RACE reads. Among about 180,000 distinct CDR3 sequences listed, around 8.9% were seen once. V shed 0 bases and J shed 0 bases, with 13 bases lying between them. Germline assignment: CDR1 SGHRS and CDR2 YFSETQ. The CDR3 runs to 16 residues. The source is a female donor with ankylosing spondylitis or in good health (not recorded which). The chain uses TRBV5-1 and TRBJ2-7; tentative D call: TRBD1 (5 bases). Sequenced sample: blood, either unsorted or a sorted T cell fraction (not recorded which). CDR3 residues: CASSLGLQVGSYEQYF. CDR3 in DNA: TGCGCCAGCAGCTTGGGCCTACAGGTGGGCTCCTACGAGCAGTACTTC.